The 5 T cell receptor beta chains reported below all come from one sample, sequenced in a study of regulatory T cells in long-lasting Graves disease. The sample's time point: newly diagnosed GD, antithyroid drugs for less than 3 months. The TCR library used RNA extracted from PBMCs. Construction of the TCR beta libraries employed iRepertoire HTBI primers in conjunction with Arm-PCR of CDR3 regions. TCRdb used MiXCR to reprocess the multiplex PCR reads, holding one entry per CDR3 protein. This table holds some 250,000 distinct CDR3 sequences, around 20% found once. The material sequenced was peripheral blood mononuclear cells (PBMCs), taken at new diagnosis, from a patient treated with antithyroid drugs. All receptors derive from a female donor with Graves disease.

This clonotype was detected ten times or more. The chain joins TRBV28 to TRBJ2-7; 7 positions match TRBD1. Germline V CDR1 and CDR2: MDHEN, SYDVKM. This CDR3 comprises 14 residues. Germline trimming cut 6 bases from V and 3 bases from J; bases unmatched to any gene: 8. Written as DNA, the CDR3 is TGTGCCAGCAGCAAAGGGACAGCGGACTACGAGCAGTACTTC. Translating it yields CASSKGTADYEQYF.

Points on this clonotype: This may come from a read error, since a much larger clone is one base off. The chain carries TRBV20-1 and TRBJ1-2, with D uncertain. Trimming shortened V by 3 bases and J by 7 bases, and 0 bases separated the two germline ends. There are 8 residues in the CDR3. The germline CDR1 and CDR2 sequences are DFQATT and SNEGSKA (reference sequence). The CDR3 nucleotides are TGCAGTGCTAGTGGCTACACCTTC. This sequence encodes CSASGYTF.

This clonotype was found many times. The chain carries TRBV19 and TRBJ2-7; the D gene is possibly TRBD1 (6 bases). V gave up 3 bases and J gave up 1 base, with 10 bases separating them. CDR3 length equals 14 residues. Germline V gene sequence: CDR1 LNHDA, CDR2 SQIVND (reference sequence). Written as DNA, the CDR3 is TGTGCCAGTAGTATGGACAGCGGATCCTACGAGCAGTACTTC. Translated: CASSMDSGSYEQYF.

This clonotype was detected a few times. The CDR3 region has the DNA TGTGCCAGCAGTTTGGGCAGGGCTGGGGGAAATCAGCCCCAGCATTTT. It translates to CASSLGRAGGNQPQHF. The V call is TRBV12-3 or TRBV12-4, the J call TRBJ1-5, with D possibly matching TRBD1 (5 bases). Trimming took 3 bases from V and 4 from J, leaving 16 bases between them. The CDR3 is 16 residues long.

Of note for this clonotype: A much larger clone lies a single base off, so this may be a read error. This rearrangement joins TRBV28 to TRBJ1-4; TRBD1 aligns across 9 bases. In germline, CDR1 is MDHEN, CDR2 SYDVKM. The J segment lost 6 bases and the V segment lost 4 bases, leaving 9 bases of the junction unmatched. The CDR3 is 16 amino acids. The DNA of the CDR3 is TGTGCCAGCAGTTCCCGGACAGGGGCCAGGGATGAAAAACTGTTTTTT. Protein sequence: CASSSRTGARDEKLFF.